The 13 T cell receptor beta chains reported below all come from one sample, sequenced in a study of OX40 agonist ivuxolimab in advanced cancers. The assay was immunoSEQ multiplex PCR, and TCRdb's table has in-frame clones only and misses some. The sample comprises over 45,000 clones, around nine tenths of which are singletons, and more than 1.3% rests with the top ten. The specimen comprised CD4+ or CD8+ T cells sorted from blood, sampled in a trial of the OX40 agonist ivuxolimab. The receptors originated from an adult with an advanced solid tumor such as melanoma, head and neck, liver or kidney cancer.

DNA for the CDR3: TGTGCCAGCAGTTTAAAGGCAGAGAACACCGGGGAGCTGTTTTTT. This codes for CASSLKAENTGELFF. This chain connects TRBV27 to TRBJ2-2; no reliable D call. The CDR3 extends over 15 amino acids. Trimming left V 2 bases short and J 1 base short, with 8 bases between. Germline V gene lookup returns CDR1 MNHEY and CDR2 SMNVEV (reference sequence).

CDR3 loop: CASSSRGTDTQYF. CDR3 coding DNA: TGTGCCAGCAGCTCCCGAGGCACAGATACGCAGTATTTT. The rearrangement joins TRBV7-3 to TRBJ2-3, with D hard to call. There are 13 residues in the CDR3. With 4 bases removed from V and 1 base from J, the gap between germline ends came to 6 bases. CDR1 is SGHTA, CDR2 FQGTGA, per germline.

This clone was counted a single time. The chain employs TRBV7-2 and TRBJ2-3; D gene unclear. The CDR3 loop spans 11 amino acids. Trimming took 3 bases from V and 8 from J, leaving 6 bases between them. Per germline, CDR1 SGHTA and CDR2 FQGNSA. DNA for the CDR3: TGTGCCAGCAGCTTCCGAAGTACGCAGTATTTT. This translates into CASSFRSTQYF.

The chain joins TRBV5-1 to TRBJ2-5, with 11 bases matching TRBD2. The germline gives CDR1 SGHRS, CDR2 YFSETQ. V trimming: 4 bases; J trimming: 2 bases; junction bases outside the gene matches: 7. The CDR3 is 16 residues long. The CDR3 region has the DNA TGCGCCAGCAGCCTAGGCCTAGCGGGGGGACAAGAGACCCAGTACTTC. Translated: CASSLGLAGGQETQYF.

The rearrangement uses TRBV5-6 and TRBJ2-3, with D perhaps matching TRBD1 (5 bases). Germline V gene data show CDR1 as SGHDT and CDR2 as YYEEEE. The CDR3 covers 15 residues. Trimming removed 2 bases from V and 7 bases from J, with 17 bases in between. The CDR3 loop is CASSFRQTSENTQYF. In nucleotides, the CDR3 is TGTGCCAGCAGCTTCAGACAGACGTCGGAAAATACGCAGTATTTT.

The CDR3 is CASSTKGQTLSGNTIYF. The CDR3 nucleotides read TGTGCCAGTAGTACGAAAGGACAGACTCTCTCTGGAAACACCATATATTTT. This chain links TRBV19 with TRBJ1-3, with D possibly matching TRBD1 (6 bases). The CDR3 spans 17 residues. Germline CDR1 reads LNHDA; CDR2 reads SQIVND (reference sequence). Trimming removed 4 bases from V and 0 bases from J, with 16 bases in between.

The rearrangement uses TRBV7-3 and TRBJ2-3; perhaps TRBD2 as D (5 bases). V dropped 5 bases and J dropped 0 bases, with 15 bases sitting between them. The germline CDR1 and CDR2 sequences are SGHTA and FQGTGA. This CDR3 has 16 amino acids. For the CDR3, the DNA is TGTGCCAGCAGCACAAATTTCGGCGGGAGCACAGATACGCAGTATTTT. Protein: CASSTNFGGSTDTQYF.

The chain has TRBV5-5 and TRBJ2-3; D could derive from TRBD1 or TRBD2 (5 bases each). The germline V and J ends were trimmed by 0 bases and 5 bases, with 10 bases remaining between them. The CDR3 is made up of 14 amino acids. Germline V gene sequence: CDR1 SGHKS, CDR2 YYEKEE (reference sequence). The chain's CDR3 is CASSLVGGGDTQYF. For the CDR3, the DNA is TGTGCCAGCAGCTTGGTTGGGGGTGGAGATACGCAGTATTTT.

The chain combines TRBV6-4 with TRBJ2-7; TRBD2 is a possible D gene (5 bases). Germline-derived CDR1 and CDR2 are MRHNA and SNTAGT. This CDR3 comprises 17 residues. V lost 5 bases, J lost 5 bases, and 25 bases lay in between. Here the CDR3 DNA reads TGTGCCAGCAGTTCCCTCCGGACTCCACCTGAATACCACGAGCAGTACTTC. It specifies CASSSLRTPPEYHEQYF.

The chain uses TRBV6-5 and TRBJ2-5, with 7 bases matching TRBD1. CDR1 is MNHEY and CDR2 is SVGAGI in the germline V gene. There are 15 residues in the CDR3. Germline trimming cut 4 bases from V and 1 base from J; bases unmatched to any gene: 6. As DNA, the CDR3 is TGTGCCAGCAGTTCACAGGGGTCCCGCCAAGAGACCCAGTACTTC. Translation: CASSSQGSRQETQYF.

V gene TRBV7-9 combines with J gene TRBJ1-2, with D possibly being TRBD1 (6 bases). Trimming removed 5 bases at V and 4 bases at J, with 14 bases between. CDR1 and CDR2 (germline): SEHNR, FQNEAQ (reference sequence). The CDR3 consists of 14 residues. This CDR3 is CASSVGGGPYGYTF. CDR3 in DNA: TGTGCCAGCAGCGTAGGGGGAGGCCCCTATGGCTACACCTTC.

The chain employs TRBV4-2 and TRBJ2-3, with 9 bases lining up with TRBD2. V was clipped by 0 bases and J by 10 bases; unmatched bases: 2. Germline V gene lookup returns CDR1 LGHNA and CDR2 YNFKEQ. The CDR3 totals 13 residues. CDR3 nucleotides: TGTGCCAGCAGCCAAGAGTTAGCGGGGGCGCAGTATTTT. Translated: CASSQELAGAQYF.

The rearrangement joins TRBV2 to TRBJ1-4; TRBD1 matches 7 bases. Germline-derived CDR1 and CDR2 are SNHLY and FYNNEI. V trimming: 7 bases; J trimming: 7 bases; junction bases outside the gene matches: 12. The CDR3 has 15 residues. The CDR3 here is CASKGQLNQREKLFF. The DNA for the CDR3 is TGTGCCAGCAAGGGACAGTTGAATCAGCGTGAAAAACTGTTTTTT.